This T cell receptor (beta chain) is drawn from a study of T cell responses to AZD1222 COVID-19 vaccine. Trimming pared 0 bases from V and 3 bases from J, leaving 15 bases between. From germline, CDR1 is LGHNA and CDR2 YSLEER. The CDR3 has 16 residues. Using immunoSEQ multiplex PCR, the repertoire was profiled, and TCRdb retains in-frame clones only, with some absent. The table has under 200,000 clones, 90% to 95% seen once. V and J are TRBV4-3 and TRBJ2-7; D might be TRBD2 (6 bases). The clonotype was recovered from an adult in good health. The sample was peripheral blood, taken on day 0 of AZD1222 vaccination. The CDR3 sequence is CASSQEVGGSGYEQYF. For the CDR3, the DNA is TGCGCCAGCAGCCAAGAAGTAGGAGGGTCGGGCTACGAGCAGTACTTC.